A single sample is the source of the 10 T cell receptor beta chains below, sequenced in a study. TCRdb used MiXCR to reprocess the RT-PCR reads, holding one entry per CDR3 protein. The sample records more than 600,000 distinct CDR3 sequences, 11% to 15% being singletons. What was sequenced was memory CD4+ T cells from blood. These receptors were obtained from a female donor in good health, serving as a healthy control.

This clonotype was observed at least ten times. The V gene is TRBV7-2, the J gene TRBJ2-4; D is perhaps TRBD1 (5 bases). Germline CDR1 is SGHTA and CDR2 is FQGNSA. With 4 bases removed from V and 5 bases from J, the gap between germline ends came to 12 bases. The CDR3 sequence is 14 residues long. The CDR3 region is CASSSLGPQNIQYF. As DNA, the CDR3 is TGTGCCAGCAGCTCTTTGGGGCCCCAAAACATTCAGTACTTC.

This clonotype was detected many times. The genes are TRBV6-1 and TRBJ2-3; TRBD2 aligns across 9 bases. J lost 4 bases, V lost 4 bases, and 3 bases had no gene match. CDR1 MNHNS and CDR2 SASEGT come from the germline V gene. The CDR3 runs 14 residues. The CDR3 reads CASSVASGADTQYF. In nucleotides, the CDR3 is TGTGCCAGCAGTGTCGCTAGCGGGGCAGATACGCAGTATTTT.

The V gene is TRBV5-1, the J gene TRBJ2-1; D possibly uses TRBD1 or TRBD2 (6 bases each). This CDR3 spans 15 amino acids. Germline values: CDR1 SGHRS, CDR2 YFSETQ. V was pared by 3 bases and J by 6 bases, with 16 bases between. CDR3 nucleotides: TGCGCCAGCAGCTCGGCGGGGCAGGGGTTCAATGAGCAGTTCTTC. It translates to CASSSAGQGFNEQFF.

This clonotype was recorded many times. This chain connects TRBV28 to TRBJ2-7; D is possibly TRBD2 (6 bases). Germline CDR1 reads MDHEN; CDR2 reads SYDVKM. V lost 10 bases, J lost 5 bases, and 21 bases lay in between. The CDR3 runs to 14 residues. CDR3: CATSTSPAVHEQYF. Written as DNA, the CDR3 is TGTGCCACCAGCACTAGCCCGGCCGTCCACGAGCAGTACTTC.

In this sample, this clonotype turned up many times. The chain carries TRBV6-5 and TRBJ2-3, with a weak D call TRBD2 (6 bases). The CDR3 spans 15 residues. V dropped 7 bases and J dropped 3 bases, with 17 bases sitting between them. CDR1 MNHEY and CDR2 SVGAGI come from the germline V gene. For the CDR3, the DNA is TGTGCCAGCACTGACGGAGCGGCGGGGACAGATACGCAGTATTTT. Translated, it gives CASTDGAAGTDTQYF.

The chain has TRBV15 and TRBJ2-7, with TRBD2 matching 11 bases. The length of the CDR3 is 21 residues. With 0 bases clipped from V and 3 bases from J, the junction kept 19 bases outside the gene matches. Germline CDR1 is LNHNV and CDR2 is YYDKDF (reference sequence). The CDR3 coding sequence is TGTGCCACCAGCAGAGACCCCCGTTCTACTAGCGGGAGCGGGGTGGGCTACGAGCAGTACTTC. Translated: CATSRDPRSTSGSGVGYEQYF.

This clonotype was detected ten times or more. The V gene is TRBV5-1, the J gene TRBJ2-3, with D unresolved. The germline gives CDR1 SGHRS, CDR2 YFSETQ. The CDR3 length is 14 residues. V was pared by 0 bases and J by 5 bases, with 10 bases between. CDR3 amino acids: CASSLGLSQDTQYF. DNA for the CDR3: TGCGCCAGCAGCTTGGGACTGTCGCAAGATACGCAGTATTTT.

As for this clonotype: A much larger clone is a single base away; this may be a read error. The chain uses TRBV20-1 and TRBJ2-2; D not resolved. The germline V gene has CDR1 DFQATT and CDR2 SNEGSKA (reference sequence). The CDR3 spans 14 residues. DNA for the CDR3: TGCGGCACCCCCGCGGATACGAACACCGGGGAGCTGTTTTTT. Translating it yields CGTPADTNTGELFF.

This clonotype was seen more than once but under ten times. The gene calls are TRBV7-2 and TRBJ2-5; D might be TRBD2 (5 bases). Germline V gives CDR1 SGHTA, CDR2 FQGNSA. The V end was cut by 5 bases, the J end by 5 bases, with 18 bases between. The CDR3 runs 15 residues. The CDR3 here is CASSPSLPSRETQYF. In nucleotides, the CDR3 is TGTGCCAGCAGCCCATCCCTCCCTAGCCGGGAGACCCAGTACTTC.

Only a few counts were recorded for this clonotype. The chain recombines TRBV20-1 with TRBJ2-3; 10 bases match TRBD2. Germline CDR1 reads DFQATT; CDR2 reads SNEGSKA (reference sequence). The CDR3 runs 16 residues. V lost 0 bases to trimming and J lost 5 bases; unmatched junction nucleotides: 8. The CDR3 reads CSARDPGASGRDTQYF. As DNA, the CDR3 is TGCAGTGCTAGAGACCCCGGGGCTAGCGGGAGAGATACGCAGTATTTT.